The clone carrying this TCR beta chain was observed a few times. This specimen belongs to a study of T cells after yellow fever vaccination. A 5'RACE template-switching step, the method used to make TCR cDNA, added a universal primer site and UMIs. TCRdb recomputed calls from the 5' RACE reads with MiXCR, one row per CDR3 protein. The profile shows about 340,000 distinct CDR3 sequences, under 15% of them singletons. V lost 6 bases and J lost 8; bases outside the gene matches: 6. The CDR3 runs 13 residues. Germline CDR1 is LGHNT and CDR2 is FRNRAP. Sequencing was performed on CD4+ T cells sorted from PBMCs, taken 15 days after the yellow fever booster vaccination. The clonotype was recovered from a man between 18 and 29 years old who received the YFV17D yellow fever vaccine. The chain joins TRBV12-5 to TRBJ2-1; 8 bases are shared with TRBD1. The DNA of the CDR3 is TGTGCTAGTGGAATCGACAGGGGCTATGAGCAGTTCTTC. This gives the protein CASGIDRGYEQFF.